Described below is a single TCR beta chain sequence and its context. The CDR3 sequence is 15 residues long. With 6 bases clipped from V and 4 bases from J, the junction kept 7 bases outside the gene matches. The use of a sample-barcoded 5' primer and a J-beta primer mix characterized a second PCR of 7 to 11 cycles. Via MiXCR, TCRdb re-called the 5' RACE reads, giving one row per CDR3 protein. Of around 1.5 million distinct CDR3 sequences in the sample, roughly 30% are singletons; the top ten hold 11%. These data belong to a study of blood T cells in healthy people across ages. About the study: About one barcoded TCR beta cDNA was captured per two T cells.

The sample was blood. The chain has TRBV12-3 or TRBV12-4 and TRBJ2-5; 11 nucleotides agree with TRBD2. The receptor was derived from a woman aged 30 to 39 in good health. The CDR3 DNA reads TGTGCCAGCAGCCCCCGTAGCGGGGGGGCAGAGACCCAGTACTTC. Residues: CASSPRSGGAETQYF.